The T cell receptor (beta chain) described here comes from a study of blood T cell repertoires in COVID-19. Worth noting for this clone: Other DNA sequences in this specimen translate into the identical CDR3.

In the authors' methods: Amplification from reference gene primers served as the basis for estimated nucleated cell counts. The protocol was immunoSEQ multiplex PCR, while the TCRdb copy is restricted to in-frame clones and leaves out a portion. The V and J calls and clone size come from that table; D and trimming were worked out from the DNA. The sample contains over 450,000 clones, approximately 88% of which appear only once. Germline loops: CDR1 LNHDA, CDR2 SQIVND (reference sequence). V lost 1 base and J lost 2, with 8 bases in between. The length of the CDR3 is 14 residues. The genes are TRBV19 and TRBJ1-2; D unresolved. The specimen was peripheral blood. The receptor's source is a woman between 50 and 59 years old with COVID-19, enrolled during active disease. Written as DNA, the CDR3 is TGTGCCAGTAGTATAGGCGGTTCCAACTATGGCTACACCTTC. This sequence encodes CASSIGGSNYGYTF. The variable domain in full, completed from reference TRBV19 and TRBJ1-2, reads DGGITQSPKYLFRKEGQNVTLSCEQNLNHDAMYWYRQDPGQGLRLIYYSQIVNDFQKGDIAEGYSVSREKKESFPLTVTSAQKNPTAFYLCASSIGGSNYGYTFGSGTRLTVV.